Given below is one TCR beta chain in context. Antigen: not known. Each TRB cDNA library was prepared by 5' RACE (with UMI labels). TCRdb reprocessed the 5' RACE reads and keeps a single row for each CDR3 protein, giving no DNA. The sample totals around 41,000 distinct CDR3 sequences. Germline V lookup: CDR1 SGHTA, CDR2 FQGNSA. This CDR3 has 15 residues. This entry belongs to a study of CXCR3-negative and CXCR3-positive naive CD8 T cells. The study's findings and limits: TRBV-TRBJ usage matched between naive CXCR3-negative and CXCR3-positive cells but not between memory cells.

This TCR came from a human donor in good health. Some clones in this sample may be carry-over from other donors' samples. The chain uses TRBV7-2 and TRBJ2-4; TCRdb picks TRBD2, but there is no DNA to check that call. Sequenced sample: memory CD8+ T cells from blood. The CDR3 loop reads CASRTSPGAKNIQYF.